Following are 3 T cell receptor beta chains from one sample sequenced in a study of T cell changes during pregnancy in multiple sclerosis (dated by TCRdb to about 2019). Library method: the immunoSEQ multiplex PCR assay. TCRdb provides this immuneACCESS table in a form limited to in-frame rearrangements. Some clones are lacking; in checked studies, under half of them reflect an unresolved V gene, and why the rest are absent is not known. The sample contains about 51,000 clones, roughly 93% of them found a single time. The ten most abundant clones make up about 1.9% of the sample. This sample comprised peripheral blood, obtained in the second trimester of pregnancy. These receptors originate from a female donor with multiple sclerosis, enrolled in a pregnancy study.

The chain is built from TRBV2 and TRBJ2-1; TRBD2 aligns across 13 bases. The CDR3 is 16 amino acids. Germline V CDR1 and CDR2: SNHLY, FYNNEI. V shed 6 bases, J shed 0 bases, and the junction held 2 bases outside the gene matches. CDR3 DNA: TGTGCCAGCAGACTAGCGGGAGGGAGCTCCTACAATGAGCAGTTCTTC. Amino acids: CASRLAGGSSYNEQFF. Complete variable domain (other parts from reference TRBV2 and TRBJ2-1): EPEVTQTPSHQVTQMGQEVILRCVPISNHLYFYWYRQILGQKVEFLVSFYNNEISEKSEIFDDQFSVERPDGSNFTLKIRSTKLEDSAMYFCASRLAGGSSYNEQFFGPGTRLTVL.

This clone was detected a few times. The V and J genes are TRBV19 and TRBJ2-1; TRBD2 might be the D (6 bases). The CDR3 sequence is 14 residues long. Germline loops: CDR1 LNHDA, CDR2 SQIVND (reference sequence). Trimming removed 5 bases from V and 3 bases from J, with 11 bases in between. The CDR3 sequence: CASSGLALYNEQFF. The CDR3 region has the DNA TGTGCCAGTAGTGGGCTAGCGCTCTACAATGAGCAGTTCTTC.

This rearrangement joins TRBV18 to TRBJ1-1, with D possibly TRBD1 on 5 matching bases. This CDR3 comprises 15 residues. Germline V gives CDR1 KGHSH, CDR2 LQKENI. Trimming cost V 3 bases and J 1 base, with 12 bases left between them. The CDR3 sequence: CASSPTQGTNTEAFF. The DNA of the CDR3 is TGTGCCAGCTCACCCACGCAGGGCACGAACACTGAAGCTTTCTTT.